This passage covers 6 T cell receptor beta chains from one sample sequenced in a study of T-cell memory formation after mild COVID-19. TCRdb ran MiXCR on the 5' RACE reads and lists one entry per CDR3 protein. The table includes approximately 250,000 distinct CDR3 sequences, 15% detected once. Sequenced material: PBMCs or a T cell subset sorted from them (not recorded which). The receptors here all came from an adult woman who had mild COVID-19 (a few samples of this study predate the infection). Cell type and time point are not known.

The chain couples TRBV5-1 to TRBJ2-7, with TRBD1 matching 8 bases. J lost 1 base, V lost 5 bases, and 5 bases had no gene match. Per the germline V gene, CDR1 is SGHRS and CDR2 is YFSETQ. CDR3 length: 14 amino acids. CDR3 sequence: CASSGQGVSYEQYF. For the CDR3, the DNA is TGCGCCAGCAGTGGACAGGGTGTTTCCTACGAGCAGTACTTC.

This clonotype occurred a few times. The J gene is TRBJ1-5, the V gene TRBV6-6, with TRBD1 as a possible D gene (5 bases). The ends were cut back, 2 bases at V and 13 bases at J, with 15 bases in the middle. CDR3 size: 13 residues. Germline assignment: CDR1 MNHNY and CDR2 SVGAGI (reference sequence). The CDR3 bases are TGTGCCAGCAGTTACCGGCCGGCAGGGAATCAGCATTTT. Translation gives CASSYRPAGNQHF.

The sample holds a few counts of this clonotype. The genes are TRBV11-2 and TRBJ2-1; no definite D call. V dropped 2 bases and J dropped 7 bases, with 9 bases sitting between them. The CDR3 is 13 residues long. Germline V gene sequence: CDR1 SGHAT, CDR2 FQNNGV. As DNA, the CDR3 is TGTGCCAGCAGCTTAAGTCGACATAATGAGCAGTTCTTC. Its translation is CASSLSRHNEQFF.

This clonotype was found a few times. The chain is built from TRBV7-3 and TRBJ2-1; no definite D call. The CDR3 is 14 amino acids. V was shortened by 2 bases and J by 12 bases, with 17 bases between the two germline ends. Germline-derived CDR1 and CDR2 are SGHTA and FQGTGA. As DNA, the CDR3 is TGTGCCAGCAGCTTAGACCCAGGACCACTCCCGCAGTTCTTC. It is translated as CASSLDPGPLPQFF.

The chain's CDR3 is CATQVDSSSINEQFF. Written as DNA, the CDR3 is TGTGCCACCCAGGTAGACAGCAGTTCAATCAATGAGCAGTTCTTC. The chain carries TRBV7-9 and TRBJ2-1; D might be TRBD1 (5 bases). This CDR3 region has 15 residues. Trimming removed 10 bases at V and 6 bases at J, with 22 bases between. CDR1 SEHNR and CDR2 FQNEAQ come from the germline V gene (reference sequence). The whole variable domain, filled in from reference TRBV7-9 and TRBJ2-1, reads DTGVSQNPRHKITKRGQNVTFRCDPISEHNRLYWYRQTLGQGPEFLTYFQNEAQLEKSRLLSDRFSAERPKGSFSTLEIQRTEQGDSAMYLCATQVDSSSINEQFFGPGTRLTVL.

J is TRBJ2-5 and V is TRBV5-6; possible D gene TRBD1, 6 bases. Trimming stripped 4 bases from V and 7 bases from J, with 29 bases between. The CDR3 length is 18 residues. Per the germline V gene, CDR1 is SGHDT and CDR2 is YYEEEE. The CDR3 DNA follows: TGTGCCAGCAGCATCAGTTCGGGACACGATTTGGTGATGGCGACCCAGTACTTC. It encodes CASSISSGHDLVMATQYF.